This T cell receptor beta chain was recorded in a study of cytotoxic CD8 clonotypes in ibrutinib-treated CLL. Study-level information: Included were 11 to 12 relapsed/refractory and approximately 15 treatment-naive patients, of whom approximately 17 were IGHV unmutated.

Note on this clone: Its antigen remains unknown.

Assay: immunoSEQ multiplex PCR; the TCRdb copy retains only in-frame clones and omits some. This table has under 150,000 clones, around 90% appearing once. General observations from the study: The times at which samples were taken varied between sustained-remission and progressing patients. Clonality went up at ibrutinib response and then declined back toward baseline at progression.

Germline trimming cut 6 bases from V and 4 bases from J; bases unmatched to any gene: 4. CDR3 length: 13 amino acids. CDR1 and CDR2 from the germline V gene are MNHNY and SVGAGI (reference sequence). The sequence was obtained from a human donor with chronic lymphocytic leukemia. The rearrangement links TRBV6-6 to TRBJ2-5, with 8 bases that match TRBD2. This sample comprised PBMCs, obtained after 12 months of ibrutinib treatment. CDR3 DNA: TGTGCCAGCAGAGCGGGAGACCCAGAGACCCAGTACTTC. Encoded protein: CASRAGDPETQYF.